This TCR beta chain was documented in a study of blood T cells in healthy people across ages. A second PCR, run for about 7 to 12 cycles, used a sample-barcoded 5' primer plus a J-beta primer mix. A single record per CDR3 protein comes from TCRdb applying MiXCR to the 5' RACE reads. The data hold about 1,400,000 distinct CDR3 sequences, with almost 60% observed a single time. In its sample, this clonotype was seen many times. The CDR3 extends over 19 amino acids. Trimming shortened V by 7 bases and J by 0 bases, and 24 bases separated the two germline ends. CDR1 and CDR2 from the germline V gene are KGHDR and SFDVKD.

This chain joins TRBV24-1 and TRBJ2-1; the D gene is possibly TRBD1 (6 bases). This receptor was obtained from a man younger than 35 in good health. The material sequenced was blood. The CDR3 spells CATRKTGEIQKSSYNEQFF. The DNA of the CDR3 is TGTGCCACCAGGAAGACAGGAGAAATCCAAAAGAGCTCCTACAATGAGCAGTTCTTC.